What follows are 6 T cell receptor beta chains derived from one specimen sequenced in a study of regulatory T cells in long-lasting Graves disease. Arm-PCR of CDR3 regions and iRepertoire HTBI primers were the basis on which TCR beta libraries were built. From the multiplex PCR reads, TCRdb called clonotypes with MiXCR, one entry per CDR3 protein. The sample shows approximately 690,000 distinct CDR3 sequences, 25% to 35% of them seen only once. Stated time point: persistent/refractory GD, antithyroid drugs over 5 years with positive TRAb. Researchers made the TCR library from RNA that was extracted from PBMCs. The sequences come from peripheral blood mononuclear cells (PBMCs), collected when the disease was refractory, from a patient treated with antithyroid drugs. The receptor set was obtained from a female donor with Graves disease.

This clonotype was seen a few times. V and J are TRBV7-2 and TRBJ1-5; 9 bases are shared with TRBD1. The CDR3 spans 15 residues. CDR1 is SGHTA, CDR2 FQGNSA, per germline. Trimming removed 5 bases from V and 6 bases from J; junction bases left unmatched: 8. CDR3 sequence (DNA): TGTGCCAGCAGCCCCGGGACAGGGACCTTTCAGCCCCAGCATTTT. This gives the protein CASSPGTGTFQPQHF.

This clonotype appeared a few times. V gene TRBV12-3 or TRBV12-4 combines with J gene TRBJ1-4; tentatively, D is TRBD1 (6 bases). CDR3 length: 15 amino acids. V lost 2 bases and J 8 bases, leaving 15 bases between the germline ends. CDR3 amino acids: CASSLSVRGGEKLFF. The CDR3 DNA reads TGTGCCAGCAGTTTAAGTGTCAGGGGTGGAGAAAAACTGTTTTTT.

In this sample, this clonotype turned up a few times. The rearrangement uses TRBV5-1 and TRBJ2-3; TRBD2 agrees at 7 bases. The CDR3 totals 16 residues. The V and J ends lost 0 bases and 1 base, in that order; junction bases with no gene match: 5. Per the germline V gene, CDR1 is SGHRS and CDR2 is YFSETQ. The CDR3 is CASSLGTRSGTDTQYF. CDR3 nucleotide sequence: TGCGCCAGCAGCTTGGGGACTAGATCGGGCACAGATACGCAGTATTTT. The whole variable domain, remainder taken from reference TRBV5-1 and TRBJ2-3, is KAGVTQTPRYLIKTRGQQVTLSCSPISGHRSVSWYQQTPGQGLQFLFEYFSETQRNKGNFPGRFSGRQFSNSRSEMNVSTLELGDSALYLCASSLGTRSGTDTQYFGPGTRLTVL.

This clonotype was counted ten times or more. The chain employs TRBV6-1 and TRBJ2-7, with 7 bases aligning to TRBD1. Germline V lookup: CDR1 MNHNS, CDR2 SASEGT. After removal of 0 bases from V and 4 bases from J, the junction contained 6 bases not matched to a gene. This CDR3 contains 15 residues. CDR3 sequence reads: CASSEAGTVLYEQYF. For the CDR3, the DNA is TGTGCCAGCAGTGAAGCCGGGACAGTACTATACGAGCAGTACTTC.

This clonotype was picked up a small number of times. The rearrangement uses TRBV12-3 or TRBV12-4 and TRBJ2-7; a weak D match, TRBD1 (6 bases). The CDR3 covers 14 residues. V lost 7 bases to trimming and J lost 2 bases, with 15 bases between them. The chain's CDR3 is CASTLLGAPYEQYF. The CDR3 DNA reads TGTGCCAGCACCCTTTTGGGGGCCCCCTACGAGCAGTACTTC.

V is TRBV6-1 and J is TRBJ2-2; 10 positions match TRBD1. The germline CDR1 and CDR2 sequences are MNHNS and SASEGT. This CDR3 is 17 amino acids long. V gave up 3 bases and J gave up 1 base; unmatched junction bases: 5. CDR3 residues: CASSEGQGTMNTGELFF. CDR3 DNA: TGTGCCAGCAGTGAGGGACAGGGGACGATGAACACCGGGGAGCTGTTTTTT.